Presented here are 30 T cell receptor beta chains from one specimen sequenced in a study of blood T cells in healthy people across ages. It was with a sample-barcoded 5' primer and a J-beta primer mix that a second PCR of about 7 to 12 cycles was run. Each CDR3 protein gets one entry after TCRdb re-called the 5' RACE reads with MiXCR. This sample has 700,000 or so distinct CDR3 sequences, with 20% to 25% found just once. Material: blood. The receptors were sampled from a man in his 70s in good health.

In DNA, the CDR3 is TGCGCCAGTAATAGCGATACAGGGTATGACGAGCAGTACTTC. Encoded protein: CASNSDTGYDEQYF. This rearrangement joins TRBV10-2 to TRBJ2-5; TRBD1 is a possible D gene (6 bases). The last part of the DNA fits TRBJ2-7 better; the J call may be wrong. Per the germline V gene, CDR1 is WSHSY and CDR2 is SAAADI. This CDR3 comprises 14 residues.

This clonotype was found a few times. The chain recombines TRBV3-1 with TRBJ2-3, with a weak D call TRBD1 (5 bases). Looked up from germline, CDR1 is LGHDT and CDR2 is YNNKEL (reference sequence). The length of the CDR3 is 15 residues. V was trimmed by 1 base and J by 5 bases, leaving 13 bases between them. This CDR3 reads CASSQGTGRVDTQYF. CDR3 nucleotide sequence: TGTGCCAGCAGCCAAGGAACAGGTCGGGTAGATACGCAGTATTTT.

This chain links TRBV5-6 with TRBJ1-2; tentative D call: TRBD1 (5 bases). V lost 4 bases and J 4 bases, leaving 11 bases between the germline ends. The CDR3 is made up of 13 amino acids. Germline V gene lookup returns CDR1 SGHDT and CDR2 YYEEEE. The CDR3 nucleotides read TGTGCCAGCAGCCCTACAGGCCGCTATGGCTACACCTTC. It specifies CASSPTGRYGYTF.

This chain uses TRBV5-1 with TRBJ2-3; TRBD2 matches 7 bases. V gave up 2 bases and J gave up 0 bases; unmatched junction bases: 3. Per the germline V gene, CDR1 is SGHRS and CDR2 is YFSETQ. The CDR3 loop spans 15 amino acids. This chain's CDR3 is CASSLRGDSTDTQYF. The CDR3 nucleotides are TGCGCCAGCAGCTTACGGGGGGATAGCACAGATACGCAGTATTTT.

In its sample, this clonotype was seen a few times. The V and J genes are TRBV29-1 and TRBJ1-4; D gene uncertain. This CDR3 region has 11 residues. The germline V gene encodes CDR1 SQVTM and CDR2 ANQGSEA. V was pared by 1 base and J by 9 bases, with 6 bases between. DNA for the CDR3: TGCAGCGTTGAAGTAGGGCAAAAACTGTTTTTT. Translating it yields CSVEVGQKLFF.

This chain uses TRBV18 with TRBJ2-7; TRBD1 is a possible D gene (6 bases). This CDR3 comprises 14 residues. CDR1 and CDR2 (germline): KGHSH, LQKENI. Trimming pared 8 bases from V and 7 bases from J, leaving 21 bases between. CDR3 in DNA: TGTGCCAGCACTGAAACACAGGGTTCGGGAGAGCAGTACGTC. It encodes CASTETQGSGEQYV.

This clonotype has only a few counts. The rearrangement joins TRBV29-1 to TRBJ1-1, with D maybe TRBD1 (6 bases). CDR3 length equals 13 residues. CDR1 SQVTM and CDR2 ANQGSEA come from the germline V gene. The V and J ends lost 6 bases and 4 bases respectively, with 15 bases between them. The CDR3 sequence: CSVGISQGTEAFF. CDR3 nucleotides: TGCAGCGTGGGAATCTCACAGGGCACTGAAGCTTTCTTT.

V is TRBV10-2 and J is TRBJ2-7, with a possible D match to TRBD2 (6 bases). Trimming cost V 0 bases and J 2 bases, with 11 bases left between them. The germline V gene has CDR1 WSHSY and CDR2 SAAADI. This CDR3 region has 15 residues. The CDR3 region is CASSESSWGAYEQYF. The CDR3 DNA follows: TGCGCCAGCAGTGAGTCTTCGTGGGGGGCCTACGAGCAGTACTTC.

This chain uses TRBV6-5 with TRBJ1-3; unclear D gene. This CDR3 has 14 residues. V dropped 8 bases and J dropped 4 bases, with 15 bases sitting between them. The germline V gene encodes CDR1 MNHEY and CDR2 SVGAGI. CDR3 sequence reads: CASRPVGEGNTIYF. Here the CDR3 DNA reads TGTGCCAGCCGCCCTGTTGGGGAGGGAAACACCATATATTTT.

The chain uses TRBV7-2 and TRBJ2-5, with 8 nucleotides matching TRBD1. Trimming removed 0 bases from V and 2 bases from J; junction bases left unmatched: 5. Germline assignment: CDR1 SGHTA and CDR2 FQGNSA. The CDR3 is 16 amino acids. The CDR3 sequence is CASSLAAGTGQETQYF. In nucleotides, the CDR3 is TGTGCCAGCAGCTTAGCGGCCGGGACAGGACAAGAGACCCAGTACTTC.

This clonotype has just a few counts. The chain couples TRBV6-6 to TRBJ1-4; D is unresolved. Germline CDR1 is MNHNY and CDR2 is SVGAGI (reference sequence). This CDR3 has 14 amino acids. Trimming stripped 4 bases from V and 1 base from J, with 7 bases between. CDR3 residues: CASSWTGTNEKLFF. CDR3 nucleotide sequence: TGTGCCAGCAGTTGGACGGGAACTAATGAAAAACTGTTTTTT.

CDR3 bases: TGTGCCAGCCGGTGGCGGGGGACCCAAGAGACCCAGTACTTC. Protein: CASRWRGTQETQYF. J is TRBJ2-5 and V is TRBV6-2 or TRBV6-3, with 7 positions matching TRBD2. V shed 8 bases and J 1 base; nucleotides not matched to a gene: 7. Germline V lookup: CDR1 MNHEY, CDR2 SVGEGT. The CDR3 extends over 14 amino acids.

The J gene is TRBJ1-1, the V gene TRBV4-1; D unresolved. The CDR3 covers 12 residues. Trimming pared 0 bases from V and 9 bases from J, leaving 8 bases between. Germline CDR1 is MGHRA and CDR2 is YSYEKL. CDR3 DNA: TGCGCCAGCAGCCAAGAGGCTCAGAAAGCTTTCTTT. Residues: CASSQEAQKAFF.

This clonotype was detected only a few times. The CDR3 loop is CASSLMVSSGQETQYF. For the CDR3, the DNA is TGCGCCAGCAGCTTGATGGTTAGTAGCGGACAAGAGACCCAGTACTTC. The V and J genes are TRBV5-1 and TRBJ2-5; TRBD2 is a possible D gene (6 bases). Germline V gene lookup returns CDR1 SGHRS and CDR2 YFSETQ. This CDR3 is 16 amino acids long. With 1 base removed from V and 2 bases from J, the gap between germline ends came to 15 bases.

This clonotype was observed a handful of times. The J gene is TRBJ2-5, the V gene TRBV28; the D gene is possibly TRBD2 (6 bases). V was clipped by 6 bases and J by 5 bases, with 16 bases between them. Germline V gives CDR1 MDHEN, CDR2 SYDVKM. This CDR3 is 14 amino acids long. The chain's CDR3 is CASRDSRGVETQYF. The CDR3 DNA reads TGTGCCAGCAGGGACTCGCGGGGAGTTGAGACCCAGTACTTC.

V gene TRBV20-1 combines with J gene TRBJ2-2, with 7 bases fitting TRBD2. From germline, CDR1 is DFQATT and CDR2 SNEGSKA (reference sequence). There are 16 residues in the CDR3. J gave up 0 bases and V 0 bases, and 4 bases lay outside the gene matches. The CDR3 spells CSARDGSGPNTGELFF. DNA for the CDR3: TGCAGTGCTAGAGATGGTAGCGGGCCGAACACCGGGGAGCTGTTTTTT.

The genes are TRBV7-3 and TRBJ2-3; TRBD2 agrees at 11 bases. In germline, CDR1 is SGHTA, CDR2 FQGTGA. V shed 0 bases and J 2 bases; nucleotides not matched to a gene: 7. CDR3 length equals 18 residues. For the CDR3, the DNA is TGTGCCAGCAGCTTAACGCGTCCTAGCGGGAGGACCACAGATACGCAGTATTTT. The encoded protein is CASSLTRPSGRTTDTQYF. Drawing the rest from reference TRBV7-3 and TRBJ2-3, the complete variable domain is GAGVSQTPSNKVTEKGKYVELRCDPISGHTALYWYRQSLGQGPEFLIYFQGTGAADDSGLPNDRFFAVRPEGSVSTLKIQRTERGDSAVYLCASSLTRPSGRTTDTQYFGPGTRLTVL.

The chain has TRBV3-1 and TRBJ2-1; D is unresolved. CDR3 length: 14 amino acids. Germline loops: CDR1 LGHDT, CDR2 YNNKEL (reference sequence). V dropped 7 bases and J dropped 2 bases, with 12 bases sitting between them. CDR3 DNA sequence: TGTGCCAGCACCTCCTCGACTCCCTACAATGAGCAGTTCTTC. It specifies CASTSSTPYNEQFF.

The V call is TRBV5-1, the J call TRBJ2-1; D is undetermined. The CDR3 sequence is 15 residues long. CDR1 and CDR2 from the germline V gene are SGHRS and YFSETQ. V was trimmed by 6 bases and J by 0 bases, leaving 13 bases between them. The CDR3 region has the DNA TGCGCCAGCACGATCGGTCCGAGCTCCTACAATGAGCAGTTCTTC. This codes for CASTIGPSSYNEQFF.

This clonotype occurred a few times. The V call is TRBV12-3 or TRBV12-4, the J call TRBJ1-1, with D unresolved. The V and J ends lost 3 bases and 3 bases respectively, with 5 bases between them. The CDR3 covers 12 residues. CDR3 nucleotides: TGTGCCAGCAGTTTCGTGGACACTGAAGCTTTCTTT. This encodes CASSFVDTEAFF.

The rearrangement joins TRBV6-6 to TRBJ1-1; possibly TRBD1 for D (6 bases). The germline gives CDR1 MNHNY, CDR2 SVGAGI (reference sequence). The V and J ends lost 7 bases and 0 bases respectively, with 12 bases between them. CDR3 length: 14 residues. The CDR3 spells CASNFQGMNTEAFF. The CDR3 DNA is TGTGCCAGCAATTTCCAGGGGATGAACACTGAAGCTTTCTTT.

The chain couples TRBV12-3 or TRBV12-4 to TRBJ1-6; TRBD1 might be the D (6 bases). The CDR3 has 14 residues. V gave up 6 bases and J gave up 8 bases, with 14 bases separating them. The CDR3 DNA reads TGTGCCAGCAGGGGGACGGGGGCTTATTCACCCCTCCACTTT. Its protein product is CASRGTGAYSPLHF.

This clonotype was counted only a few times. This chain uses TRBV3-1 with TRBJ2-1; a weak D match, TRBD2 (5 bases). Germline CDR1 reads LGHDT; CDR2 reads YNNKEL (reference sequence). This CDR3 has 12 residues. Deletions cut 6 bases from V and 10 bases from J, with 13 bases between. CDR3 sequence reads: CASSRTDAEQFF. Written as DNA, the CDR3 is TGTGCCAGCAGTCGGACTGACGCGGAGCAGTTCTTC.

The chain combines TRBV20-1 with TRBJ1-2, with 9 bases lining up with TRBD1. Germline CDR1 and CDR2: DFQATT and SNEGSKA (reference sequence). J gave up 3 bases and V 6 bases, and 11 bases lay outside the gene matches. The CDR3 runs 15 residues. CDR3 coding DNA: TGCAGTGCAAAAATACCGGGACAGGGCCACTATGGCTACACCTTC. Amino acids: CSAKIPGQGHYGYTF.

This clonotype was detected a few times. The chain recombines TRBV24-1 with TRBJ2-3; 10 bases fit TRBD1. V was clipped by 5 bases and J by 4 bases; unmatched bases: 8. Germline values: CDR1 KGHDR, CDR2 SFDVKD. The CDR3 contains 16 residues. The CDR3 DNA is TGTGCCACCAGTGCCTCGGGACAGGGGAGCGCAGATACGCAGTATTTT. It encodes CATSASGQGSADTQYF.

The CDR3 reads CASSTGQGVWNEQFF. CDR3 coding DNA: TGTGCCAGCAGCACTGGACAGGGGGTCTGGAATGAGCAGTTCTTC. The V and J genes are TRBV11-3 and TRBJ2-1; 10 positions match TRBD1. Germline V gene data show CDR1 as SGHNT and CDR2 as YENEEA. The ends lost 5 bases at V and 7 bases at J; junction bases unmatched: 8. The CDR3 covers 15 residues.

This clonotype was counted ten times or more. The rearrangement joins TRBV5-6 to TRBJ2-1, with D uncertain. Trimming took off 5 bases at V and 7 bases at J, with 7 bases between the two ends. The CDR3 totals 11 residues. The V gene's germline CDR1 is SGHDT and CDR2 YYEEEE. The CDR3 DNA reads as TGTGCCAGCAGGTTAGGTAATGAGCAGTTCTTC. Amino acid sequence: CASRLGNEQFF.

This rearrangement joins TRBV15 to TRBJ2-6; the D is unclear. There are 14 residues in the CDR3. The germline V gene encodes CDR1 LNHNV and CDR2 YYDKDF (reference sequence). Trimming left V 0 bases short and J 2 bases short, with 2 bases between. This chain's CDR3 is CATSRDPGANVLTF. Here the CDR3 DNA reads TGTGCCACCAGCAGAGACCCTGGGGCCAACGTCCTGACTTTC.

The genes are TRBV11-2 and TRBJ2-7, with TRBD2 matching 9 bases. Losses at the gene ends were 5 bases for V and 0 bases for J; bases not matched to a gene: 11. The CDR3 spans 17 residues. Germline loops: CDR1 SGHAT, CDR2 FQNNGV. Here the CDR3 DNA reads TGTGCCAGCAGCATCCAGACTAGCGGTGTTAGCTCCTACGAGCAGTACTTC. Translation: CASSIQTSGVSSYEQYF.

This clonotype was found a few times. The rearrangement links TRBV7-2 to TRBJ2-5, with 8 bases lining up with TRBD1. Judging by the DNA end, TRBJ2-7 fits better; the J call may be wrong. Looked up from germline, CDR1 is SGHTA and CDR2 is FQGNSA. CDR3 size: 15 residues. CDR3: CASRKWGTGLYEQYF. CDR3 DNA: TGTGCCAGCAGGAAATGGGGGACAGGCCTCTACGAGCAGTACTTC.